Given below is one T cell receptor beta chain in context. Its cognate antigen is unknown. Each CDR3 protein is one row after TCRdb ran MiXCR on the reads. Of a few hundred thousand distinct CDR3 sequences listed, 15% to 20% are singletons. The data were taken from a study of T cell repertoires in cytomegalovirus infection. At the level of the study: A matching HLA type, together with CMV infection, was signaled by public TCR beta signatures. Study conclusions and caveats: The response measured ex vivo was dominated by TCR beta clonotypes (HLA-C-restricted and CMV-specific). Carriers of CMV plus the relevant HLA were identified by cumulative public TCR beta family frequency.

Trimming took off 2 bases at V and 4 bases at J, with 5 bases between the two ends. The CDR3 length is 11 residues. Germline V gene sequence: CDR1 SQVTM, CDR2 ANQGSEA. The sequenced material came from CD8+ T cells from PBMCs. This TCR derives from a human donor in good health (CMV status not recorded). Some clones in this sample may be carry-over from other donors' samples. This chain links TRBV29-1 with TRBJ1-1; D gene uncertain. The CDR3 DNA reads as TGCAGCGTTGAATATTCCACTGAAGCTTTCTTT. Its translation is CSVEYSTEAFF.